By its share, the clone carrying this T cell receptor beta chain is medium-sized. The source of the sample is a study of spatial heterogeneity in lung cancer. Time point: sample taken at primary tumor resection. The donors, 72 patients with untreated early-stage non-small cell lung cancer, provided the samples. CDR1 is SQVTM and CDR2 is ANQGSEA in the germline V gene. This CDR3 has 12 amino acids. The ends were cut back, 5 bases at V and 4 bases at J, with 12 bases in the middle. Every cDNA TCR molecule received its own unique molecular identifier. One entry per CDR3 protein, called by TCRdb with MiXCR from the 5' RACE reads. The sample has 2,000 or so distinct CDR3 sequences; roughly 9.3% are singletons.

This TCR was sampled from a female donor with early-stage non-small cell lung cancer. This chain uses TRBV29-1 with TRBJ2-7, with D possibly matching TRBD1 (5 bases). The starting material was normal lung tissue next to the tumor, obtained at surgery. This CDR3 is CSVRQGRYEQYF. DNA for the CDR3: TGCAGCGTTCGGCAGGGAAGGTACGAGCAGTACTTC.